This passage covers 13 T cell receptor beta chains from one sample sequenced in a study of blood T cell repertoires in COVID-19. The protocol was immunoSEQ multiplex PCR, while the TCRdb copy is restricted to in-frame clones and leaves out a portion. There are 30,000 to 45,000 clones in the sample; around four fifths occur only once, and over 13% lies in the top ten. Sequencing input: peripheral blood. Receptors originate from a human donor in a cohort sampled during active COVID-19.

The chain employs TRBV4-1 and TRBJ2-5; D is perhaps TRBD2 (6 bases). In germline, CDR1 is MGHRA, CDR2 YSYEKL. This CDR3 is built from 14 residues. Trimming removed 1 base at V and 5 bases at J, with 11 bases between. CDR3: CASSQGDGGETQYF. Written as DNA, the CDR3 is TGCGCCAGCAGCCAAGGGGACGGAGGGGAGACCCAGTACTTC.

There are a few counts of this clone. The V call is TRBV7-3, the J call TRBJ2-2; 7 nucleotides match TRBD1. CDR3 length: 16 residues. Trimming removed 2 bases from V and 6 bases from J; junction bases left unmatched: 9. The germline gives CDR1 SGHTA, CDR2 FQGTGA. The CDR3 loop is CASSLGNRGYSGELFF. The CDR3 nucleotides are TGTGCCAGCAGCTTAGGTAACAGGGGCTACTCCGGGGAGCTGTTTTTT. Drawing the rest from reference TRBV7-3 and TRBJ2-2, the complete variable domain is GAGVSQTPSNKVTEKGKYVELRCDPISGHTALYWYRQSLGQGPEFLIYFQGTGAADDSGLPNDRFFAVRPEGSVSTLKIQRTERGDSAVYLCASSLGNRGYSGELFFGEGSRLTVL.

The V gene is TRBV6-5, the J gene TRBJ1-1, with no clear D. CDR3 size: 16 residues. Germline V lookup: CDR1 MNHEY, CDR2 SVGAGI. Trimming removed 3 bases at V and 5 bases at J, with 19 bases between. The CDR3 region has the DNA TGTGCCAGCAGTTATTTTTTCGGAGGGCCGGGGACTGAAGCTTTCTTT. Amino acid sequence: CASSYFFGGPGTEAFF.

By sample fraction, this clone is medium-sized. The chain couples TRBV24-1 to TRBJ2-1, with TRBD2 matching 9 bases. V dropped 4 bases and J dropped 9; count of bases not matched to a gene: 12. This CDR3 is built from 16 residues. Germline assignment: CDR1 KGHDR and CDR2 SFDVKD. The CDR3 DNA reads as TGTGCCACCAGTGAACGGGCAGCGGGGGGCCTAGGTGAGCAGTTCTTC. It codes for CATSERAAGGLGEQFF.

The V and J genes are TRBV6-2 or TRBV6-3 and TRBJ2-2; TRBD1 agrees at 9 bases. The CDR3 runs to 15 residues. From germline, CDR1 is MNHEY and CDR2 SVGEGT. With V trimmed by 4 bases and J by 6 bases, 6 bases remained unmatched. The CDR3 DNA is TGTGCCAGCAGTTTCGGACAGGGGTTGGCCGGGGAGCTGTTTTTT. Translating gives CASSFGQGLAGELFF.

This chain connects TRBV6-4 to TRBJ2-2, with D perhaps matching TRBD1 (5 bases). There are 16 residues in the CDR3. Germline values: CDR1 MRHNA, CDR2 SNTAGT. Trimming removed 2 bases from V and 0 bases from J, with 10 bases in between. CDR3 loop: CASSDGAGSNTGELFF. The CDR3 bases are TGTGCCAGCAGTGACGGGGCAGGTTCGAACACCGGGGAGCTGTTTTTT.

The chain carries TRBV6-5 and TRBJ2-5; maybe TRBD1 (6 bases). Germline values: CDR1 MNHEY, CDR2 SVGAGI. This CDR3 is built from 13 residues. V dropped 6 bases and J dropped 5 bases, with 13 bases sitting between them. CDR3 region: CASRPGHWETQYF. CDR3 sequence (DNA): TGTGCCAGCAGACCGGGACATTGGGAGACCCAGTACTTC.

The chain links TRBV4-3 to TRBJ1-2; TRBD1 matches at 9 bases. V gave up 0 bases and J gave up 6 bases; unmatched junction bases: 5. The CDR3 runs to 15 residues. Germline V CDR1 and CDR2: LGHNA, YSLEER. The CDR3 bases are TGCGCCAGCAGCCAAGAAAACAGGGGGCTCGATGGCTACACCTTC. It translates to CASSQENRGLDGYTF.

The chain carries TRBV2 and TRBJ1-6; D unresolved. Trimming pared 6 bases from V and 0 bases from J, leaving 9 bases between. Germline V lookup: CDR1 SNHLY, CDR2 FYNNEI. The CDR3 is made up of 15 amino acids. CDR3 nucleotide sequence: TGTGCCAGCAGGCCGTCTAGCTCCTATAATTCACCCCTCCACTTT. The encoded protein is CASRPSSSYNSPLHF.

The rearrangement uses TRBV5-1 and TRBJ2-7; TRBD1 matches 11 bases. The CDR3 runs 14 residues. V lost 4 bases, J lost 3 bases, and 3 bases stayed unmatched. The V gene's germline CDR1 is SGHRS and CDR2 YFSETQ. The chain's CDR3 is CASSRGTGGYEQYF. CDR3 DNA sequence: TGCGCCAGCAGCCGAGGGACAGGGGGCTACGAGCAGTACTTC.

This chain connects TRBV4-3 to TRBJ2-1, with 10 bases identical to TRBD2. V was pared by 1 base and J by 7 bases, with 7 bases of the junction left unmatched. Germline assignment: CDR1 LGHNA and CDR2 YSLEER. The CDR3 is 16 residues long. In DNA form, the CDR3 reads TGCGCCAGCAGCCAAGTAGCGGGGGGATCTGGAAATGAGCAGTTCTTC. Protein: CASSQVAGGSGNEQFF.

J is TRBJ2-2 and V is TRBV9; D unclear. The V end lost 3 bases, the J end lost 4 bases, and 10 bases lay between the germline ends. The germline V gene encodes CDR1 SGDLS and CDR2 YYNGEE. The CDR3 has 14 amino acids. CDR3 bases: TGTGCCAGCAGCGCTCAGGTGGGCACCGGGGAGCTGTTTTTT. Encoded protein: CASSAQVGTGELFF.

This chain links TRBV2 with TRBJ2-1, with 9 bases lining up with TRBD2. The ends lost 8 bases at V and 6 bases at J; junction bases unmatched: 14. Germline assignment: CDR1 SNHLY and CDR2 FYNNEI. The CDR3 extends over 16 amino acids. The CDR3 here is CASPEVGAGGSNEQFF. In nucleotides, the CDR3 is TGTGCCAGCCCCGAAGTCGGGGCGGGGGGGAGCAATGAGCAGTTCTTC.